This T cell receptor (beta chain) was sequenced for a study of shared clonotypes between healthy human individuals. General observations from the study: It was only blood that was sampled, and tissue repertoires likely differ.

In the case of this clone: Its antigen is not identified.

The CDR3 covers 14 residues. Per germline, CDR1 ENHRY and CDR2 SYGVKD. With 0 bases removed from V and 8 bases from J, the gap between germline ends came to 13 bases. Sequencing was performed with immunoSEQ multiplex PCR; in TCRdb, only in-frame clones are kept and a portion is missing. The table records some 2.3 million clones, more than 85% of them present only once. The clonotype was recovered from a man between 18 and 35 years old in good health. Some clones in this sample may be carry-over from other donors' samples. Sequenced sample: naive CD4+ T cells from PBMCs. Subset given: CD45RA+ positively selected. V and J are TRBV10-3 and TRBJ1-2; D not resolved. The CDR3 spells CAISESRQVEGYTF. The DNA of the CDR3 is TGTGCCATCAGTGAGTCGAGGCAGGTTGAGGGCTACACCTTC.